The 20 T cell receptor beta chains given below trace back to one sample, sequenced in a study of cytomegalovirus exposure and HLA in healthy donors. With 60 Vbeta and 13 Jbeta primers, the PCR was carried out. Clones were read by immunoSEQ multiplex PCR, and TCRdb kept only the in-frame ones, dropping some. The sample has 180,000 or so clones; 8.5% to 10% are singletons. Material for sequencing was PBMCs. The source is a woman under 40 in good health and CMV-seropositive.

The count of this clone is one. The chain links TRBV6-1 to TRBJ1-1, with no clear D. Germline CDR1 reads MNHNS; CDR2 reads SASEGT. This CDR3 spans 12 amino acids. V lost 10 bases to trimming and J lost 5 bases, with 14 bases between them. This chain's CDR3 is CATFSLGTEAFF. The DNA for the CDR3 is TGTGCCACCTTTTCACTTGGTACTGAAGCTTTCTTT.

A few counts support this clone. The CDR3 loop is CASSWDSTANYGYTF. The CDR3 DNA sequence: TGCGCCAGCAGCTGGGACTCGACAGCTAACTATGGCTACACCTTC. The chain joins TRBV5-1 to TRBJ1-2; possible D gene TRBD1, 5 bases. V lost 3 bases and J 0 bases, leaving 12 bases between the germline ends. Germline CDR1 and CDR2: SGHRS and YFSETQ. This CDR3 is 15 amino acids long.

V gene TRBV29-1 combines with J gene TRBJ2-1, with a tentative D call TRBD2 (6 bases). V lost 3 bases and J 0 bases, leaving 15 bases between the germline ends. CDR1 and CDR2 (germline): SQVTM, ANQGSEA. CDR3 length equals 16 residues. CDR3 nucleotides: TGCAGCGTTGAGGCGGCACTAGCTAGCTCCTACAATGAGCAGTTCTTC. Amino acid sequence: CSVEAALASSYNEQFF.

This clone was found a few times. The chain combines TRBV27 with TRBJ2-7, with 9 nucleotides matching TRBD1. Germline CDR1 reads MNHEY; CDR2 reads SMNVEV (reference sequence). V lost 4 bases and J lost 3; bases outside the gene matches: 10. This CDR3 comprises 16 residues. This chain's CDR3 is CASSSTRGQGIYEQYF. As DNA, the CDR3 is TGTGCCAGCAGTTCCACGAGGGGACAGGGAATCTACGAGCAGTACTTC.

The rearrangement uses TRBV25-1 and TRBJ1-3; D gene unclear. Germline lookup yields CDR1 MGHDK and CDR2 SYGVNS. The CDR3 has 15 residues. Trimming left V 2 bases short and J 2 bases short, with 10 bases between. The chain's CDR3 is CASSEPGIAGNTIYF. The CDR3 DNA is TGTGCCAGCAGTGAACCCGGGATTGCTGGAAACACCATATATTTT. Combining the CDR3 with reference TRBV25-1 and TRBJ1-3 gives the whole variable domain EADIYQTPRYLVIGTGKKITLECSQTMGHDKMYWYQQDPGMELHLIHYSYGVNSTEKGDLSSESTVSRIRTEHFPLTLESARPSHTSQYLCASSEPGIAGNTIYFGEGSWLTVV.

This clone was seen a few times. The chain combines TRBV19 with TRBJ1-2, with D perhaps matching TRBD1 (5 bases). Looked up from germline, CDR1 is LNHDA and CDR2 is SQIVND (reference sequence). The germline V and J ends were trimmed by 5 bases and 3 bases, with 19 bases remaining between them. The CDR3 has 16 amino acids. The CDR3 bases are TGTGCCAGTAGTCCTCCGGACACCCAAAAGCACTATGGCTACACCTTC. Translated: CASSPPDTQKHYGYTF.

This clone was seen just once. The chain is built from TRBV5-1 and TRBJ1-1; TRBD1 matches at 7 bases. The length of the CDR3 is 14 residues. J lost 4 bases, V lost 5 bases, and 8 bases had no gene match. The germline V gene encodes CDR1 SGHRS and CDR2 YFSETQ. CDR3 in amino acids: CASRWDSESTEAFF. The CDR3 bases are TGCGCCAGCAGATGGGACAGCGAATCCACTGAAGCTTTCTTT.

This clone was detected a few times. This chain joins TRBV6-1 and TRBJ1-1; D is unresolved. V was shortened by 7 bases and J by 3 bases, with 12 bases between the two germline ends. Germline V gene sequence: CDR1 MNHNS, CDR2 SASEGT. The CDR3 is 13 amino acids. CDR3 in amino acids: CASTPRVYTEAFF. As DNA, the CDR3 is TGTGCCAGCACCCCTCGCGTCTACACTGAAGCTTTCTTT.

This clone was picked up one time. The V gene is TRBV9, the J gene TRBJ2-5; 8 bases are shared with TRBD1. The CDR3 covers 15 residues. Unmatched junction bases numbered 1, after V lost 0 bases and J lost 0 bases. Germline V gene data show CDR1 as SGDLS and CDR2 as YYNGEE. The CDR3 loop is CASSVAGGNQETQYF. Written as DNA, the CDR3 is TGTGCCAGCAGCGTAGCAGGGGGCAACCAAGAGACCCAGTACTTC.

V and J are TRBV25-1 and TRBJ2-1; D not certain. Germline assignment: CDR1 MGHDK and CDR2 SYGVNS. V was shortened by 8 bases and J by 6 bases, with 8 bases between the two germline ends. This CDR3 has 11 residues. CDR3 coding DNA: TGTGCCAGCGATCCAGGCAATGAGCAGTTCTTC. Encoded protein: CASDPGNEQFF.

This clone was detected a few times. The chain carries TRBV5-1 and TRBJ2-5, with D uncertain. The CDR3 covers 15 residues. Germline V lookup: CDR1 SGHRS, CDR2 YFSETQ. V lost 4 bases to trimming and J lost 5 bases, with 18 bases between them. The CDR3 DNA follows: TGCGCCAGCAGCCGGTCCGGTAGAGTCGGGGAGACCCAGTACTTC. This gives the protein CASSRSGRVGETQYF.

This clone turned up a few times. This chain links TRBV27 with TRBJ2-3; TRBD1 matches 10 bases. Unmatched junction bases numbered 2, after V lost 0 bases and J lost 2 bases. CDR1 and CDR2 (germline): MNHEY, SMNVEV (reference sequence). CDR3 length: 16 residues. CDR3 loop: CASSLSGQGYTDTQYF. CDR3 coding DNA: TGTGCCAGCAGTTTATCGGGACAGGGGTACACAGATACGCAGTATTTT.

This clone has only a few counts. This rearrangement joins TRBV4-1 to TRBJ1-5; D is possibly TRBD1 (6 bases). V was clipped by 0 bases and J by 5 bases, with 11 bases between them. CDR3 length: 15 residues. Germline V gene sequence: CDR1 MGHRA, CDR2 YSYEKL. CDR3 residues: CASSQDDTGHQPQHF. CDR3 bases: TGCGCCAGCAGCCAAGATGACACAGGGCATCAGCCCCAGCATTTT.

This clone was seen a few times. V gene TRBV9 combines with J gene TRBJ2-5; D gene unclear. The CDR3 extends over 13 amino acids. Germline V gene lookup returns CDR1 SGDLS and CDR2 YYNGEE. V shed 1 base and J shed 5 bases, with 9 bases lying between them. The CDR3 nucleotides read TGTGCCAGCAGCGTATCGGGTTTCGAGACCCAGTACTTC. Its translation is CASSVSGFETQYF. The full variable domain, rest sourced from reference TRBV9 and TRBJ2-5, is DSGVTQTPKHLITATGQRVTLRCSPRSGDLSVYWYQQSLDQGLQFLIQYYNGEERAKGNILERFSAQQFPDLHSELNLSSLELGDSALYFCASSVSGFETQYFGPGTRLLVL.

The chain joins TRBV7-8 to TRBJ2-1; tentative D call: TRBD1 (5 bases). The CDR3 runs 15 residues. The germline V and J ends were trimmed by 1 base and 9 bases, with 16 bases remaining between them. The V gene's germline CDR1 is SGHVS and CDR2 FQNEAQ. CDR3 region: CASSLVRTSPSEQFF. The CDR3 DNA follows: TGTGCCAGCAGCTTAGTTAGGACAAGCCCAAGTGAGCAGTTCTTC.

This clone has just a few counts. This chain joins TRBV30 and TRBJ2-1, with 7 bases identical to TRBD1. Germline CDR1 and CDR2: GTSNPN and SVGIG (reference sequence). There are 12 residues in the CDR3. The V and J ends lost 3 bases and 12 bases, in that order; junction bases with no gene match: 8. The CDR3 nucleotides are TGTGCCTGGAGGGAAGACAGGGTAGGGCAGTTCTTC. This codes for CAWREDRVGQFF.

This clone occurred a few times. This chain links TRBV5-4 with TRBJ2-7; 8 nucleotides line up with TRBD1. The CDR3 is made up of 14 amino acids. The junction had 2 bases not matched to a gene; V was cut back by 0 bases and J by 3 bases. In germline, CDR1 is SGHNT, CDR2 YYREEE (reference sequence). The CDR3: CASSLVGQGYEQYF. In DNA form, the CDR3 reads TGTGCCAGCAGCTTGGTTGGACAGGGCTACGAGCAGTACTTC.

The rearrangement joins TRBV6-5 to TRBJ1-2; D is uncertain. The CDR3 consists of 13 residues. CDR1 and CDR2 from the germline V gene are MNHEY and SVGAGI. V dropped 2 bases and J dropped 4 bases, with 8 bases sitting between them. For the CDR3, the DNA is TGTGCCAGCAGTTACCCTTCGGTCTATGGCTACACCTTC. It translates to CASSYPSVYGYTF.

The V call is TRBV7-9, the J call TRBJ1-4; D not resolved. Trimming took off 0 bases at V and 4 bases at J, with 9 bases between the two ends. Germline values: CDR1 SEHNR, CDR2 FQNEAQ (reference sequence). This CDR3 spans 15 amino acids. CDR3 DNA: TGTGCCAGCAGCTTAGCGCGAGAAATTAATGAAAAACTGTTTTTT. Residues: CASSLAREINEKLFF.

The chain joins TRBV19 to TRBJ2-7; 8 bases are shared with TRBD1. J lost 2 bases, V lost 8 bases, and 8 bases had no gene match. Germline CDR1 reads LNHDA; CDR2 reads SQIVND (reference sequence). The CDR3 runs to 14 residues. CDR3 nucleotide sequence: TGTGCCAGTGGGCGACAGGGGAGAACCTACGAGCAGTACTTC. Its translation is CASGRQGRTYEQYF.